Listed below are T cell receptor beta chains from one sample, sequenced in a study of blood T cell repertoires in COVID-19. Clones were sequenced by immunoSEQ multiplex PCR, and TCRdb holds only the in-frame ones, with some missing. The sample yields about 320,000 clones, 89% seen once. The sequenced sample was PBMCs or T cells enriched from blood (not recorded which). The receptors stem from a man in his 60s who had recovered from COVID-19. Each CDR3 is given with its conserved first and last residue. The D gene is left open where the match is weak. The size field is filled for only some rows; it gives once, few, many or a size class.

size	V	D	J	DNA	CDR3
.	TRBV7-9	.	TRBJ1-1	TGTGCCAGCAGCCCCGGGAGGAACACTGAAGCTTTCTTT	CASSPGRNTEAFF
.	TRBV6-1	.	TRBJ1-3	TGTGCCAGCAGTGAACAGGGCGGAAACACCATATATTTT	CASSEQGGNTIYF
.	TRBV19	TRBD1	TRBJ2-7	TGTGCCAGTGGGCCGAGACAGGGCTCCTACGAGCAGTACTTC	CASGPRQGSYEQYF
.	TRBV7-9	.	TRBJ2-1	TGTGCCAGCAGCTTACTACAGAGAGACAGGAATGAGCAGTTCTTC	CASSLLQRDRNEQFF
.	TRBV19	.	TRBJ2-5	TGTGCCAGTAGTATAGGACAGCAAGAGACCCAGTACTTC	CASSIGQQETQYF
once	TRBV7-2	.	TRBJ1-6	TGTGCCAGCAGCTTATACGGAGGTTATTCACCCCTCCACTTT	CASSLYGGYSPLHF
once	TRBV2	TRBD2	TRBJ2-5	TGTGCCAGCACACTAGTACTAGCGGGACGAGAGACCCAGTACTTC	CASTLVLAGRETQYF
.	TRBV19	TRBD1	TRBJ1-5	TGTGCCAGTACCCAGATACAGGGGGCGAGCAATCAGCCCCAGCATTTT	CASTQIQGASNQPQHF
.	TRBV5-1	TRBD2	TRBJ2-7	TGCGCCAGCAGCTTGAGGACTAGCGGGAGCTACGAGCAGTACTTC	CASSLRTSGSYEQYF
.	TRBV4-1	.	TRBJ1-5	TGCGCCAGCAGCCAATACCAGGGCGATCAGCCCCAGCATTTT	CASSQYQGDQPQHF
.	TRBV11-2	.	TRBJ1-6	TGTGCCAGCAGCCGGATGACGGGGAATAATTCACCCCTCCACTTT	CASSRMTGNNSPLHF
.	TRBV7-8	TRBD1	TRBJ2-1	TGTGCCAGCAGCTTAGTGAACAGGGGGATTGATGAGCAGTTCTTC	CASSLVNRGIDEQFF
.	TRBV28	TRBD1	TRBJ2-7	TGTGCCAGCAGTACGACAGGGGACCGATACGAGCAGTACTTC	CASSTTGDRYEQYF
.	TRBV5-8	TRBD1	TRBJ2-4	TGTGCCAGGGACAGGGGACTAGCCAAAAACATTCAGTACTTC	CARDRGLAKNIQYF
.	TRBV5-1	.	TRBJ2-7	TGCGCCAGCAGCTTGGTTACAGGCACGGCCTACGAGCAGTACTTC	CASSLVTGTAYEQYF
.	TRBV6-5	.	TRBJ1-1	TGTGCCAGCAGTTCCGGACAAACGAGAGCTTTCTTT	CASSSGQTRAFF
.	TRBV6-5	TRBD2	TRBJ2-1	TGTGCCAGCAGCCTCGATAGCGGGAGGGGGAATGAGCAGTTCTTC	CASSLDSGRGNEQFF
.	TRBV28	TRBD1	TRBJ2-3	TGTGCCAGCAGTTCGGGACAGGGAAAAATGGGGACAGATACGCAGTATTTT	CASSSGQGKMGTDTQYF
once	TRBV28	.	TRBJ1-2	TGTGCCAGCAGTTTAGGGGCCAATAACTATGGCTACACCTTC	CASSLGANNYGYTF
.	TRBV5-1	.	TRBJ1-2	TGCGCCAGCAGCGCCGGACGGGGAGCTAGGAACTATGGCTACACCTTC	CASSAGRGARNYGYTF
.	TRBV7-3	.	TRBJ2-3	TGTGCCAGCAGCCTAACTGAGAGAGATACGCAGTATTTT	CASSLTERDTQYF
.	TRBV6-1	.	TRBJ1-3	TGTGCCAGCAGTGAGGGGGGGGTGTTTGGTGACAACCGTCCTGGAAACACCATATATTTT	CASSEGGVFGDNRPGNTIYF
.	TRBV11-2	TRBD1	TRBJ2-5	TGTGCCAGCAGGGGGGTCGGGACAGGGGCGCAAGAGACCCAGTACTTC	CASRGVGTGAQETQYF
.	TRBV12-5	TRBD2	TRBJ2-1	TGTGCTAGTGCCGGGACTAGCGATCACAATGAGCAGTTCTTC	CASAGTSDHNEQFF
.	TRBV3-1/TRBV3-2	.	TRBJ2-7	TGTGCCAGCAGCCAAGCATCTAGCCCCCTTTTTTACGAGCAGTACTTC	CASSQASSPLFYEQYF
.	TRBV25-1	TRBD1	TRBJ2-5	TGTGCCAGCAGTGAGAGGGCCAGGGGGCGCAGGGAGACCCAGTACTTC	CASSERARGRRETQYF
.	TRBV5-1	TRBD2	TRBJ2-7	TGCGCCAGCAGCTTGAATAGCGGGATATTATCCTACGAGCAGTACTTC	CASSLNSGILSYEQYF
.	TRBV9	TRBD1	TRBJ1-4	TGTGCCAGCAGCGTAGGTCCGACAGGGACCGCAACTAATGAAAAACTGTTTTTT	CASSVGPTGTATNEKLFF
.	TRBV7-6	TRBD2	TRBJ2-5	TGTGCCAGCAGTCCACTAGCGGGAGGACAAGAGACCCAGTACTTC	CASSPLAGGQETQYF
.	TRBV7-3	TRBD2	TRBJ2-3	TGTGCCAGCAGCTCCCGACTAGCCCCAGATACGCAGTATTTT	CASSSRLAPDTQYF
.	TRBV5-1	.	TRBJ2-7	TGCGCCAGCAGGCCGGGCCAGGAGGCAGAGCAGTACTTC	CASRPGQEAEQYF
.	TRBV5-8	.	TRBJ1-5	TGTGCCAGCAGCTTGAGGGTTTTAGGGGGGGGCAGCAATCAGCCCCAGCATTTT	CASSLRVLGGGSNQPQHF
.	TRBV28	TRBD2	TRBJ2-4	TGTGCCAGCAGTTTTCCCCGGCGGGGGGCGATTCAGTACTTC	CASSFPRRGAIQYF
.	TRBV28	.	TRBJ1-2	TGTGCCAGCAGGTGGGACATCTATGGCTACACCTTC	CASRWDIYGYTF
.	TRBV7-6	.	TRBJ1-3	TGTGCCAGCAGCTTAACCCCTGCGGGGAGCTCTGGAAACACCATATATTTT	CASSLTPAGSSGNTIYF
.	TRBV19	TRBD2	TRBJ2-5	TGTGCCAGTAGTAAGGGACTAGCGGGAGGGCACCAAGAGACCCAGTACTTC	CASSKGLAGGHQETQYF
once	TRBV7-3	TRBD2	TRBJ2-1	TGTGCCAGCAGCGAACAGGCTCTAGCGGGTTACTACAATGAGCAGTTCTTC	CASSEQALAGYYNEQFF
.	TRBV24-1	TRBD2	TRBJ2-1	TGTGCCACCAGTGATTTTTCGGGGAGGGATGAGCAGTTCTTC	CATSDFSGRDEQFF
.	TRBV10-1	.	TRBJ1-1	TGCGCCAGCTCTAAGAGTAGTTTGCAAATCTTT	CASSKSSLQIF
.	TRBV7-2	TRBD2	TRBJ2-3	TGTGCCAGCAGCGCCCTAGCGGGGGCCACAGATACGCAGTATTTT	CASSALAGATDTQYF
.	TRBV28	TRBD2	TRBJ2-2	TGTGCCAGCAAGCGGGAGGGCCCCGGGGAGCTGTTTTTT	CASKREGPGELFF
.	TRBV7-2	.	TRBJ2-1	TGTGCCAGCAGCTTCAGGGTCCATGAGCAGTTCTTC	CASSFRVHEQFF
.	TRBV5-4	.	TRBJ2-7	TGTGCCAGCAGCGGTAGCTACGAGCAGTACTTC	CASSGSYEQYF
.	TRBV5-1	TRBD1	TRBJ2-2	TGCGCCAGCAGCTTTGACAGGGGGCTGGCCGGGGAGCTGTTTTTT	CASSFDRGLAGELFF
.	TRBV5-1	.	TRBJ1-4	TGCGCCAGCAGCGCAACAGCCCGGGAAATAAATGAAAAACTGTTTTTT	CASSATAREINEKLFF
.	TRBV5-1	.	TRBJ2-7	TGCGCCAGCAGTTTTCCCGGGGGAGGAAACGAGCAGTACTTC	CASSFPGGGNEQYF